This record covers a single TCR beta chain. One end of the junction is discordant with germline, which a read error may explain. Healthy individuals who donated bone marrow served as the donors. The PCR ran on 60 Vbeta and 13 Jbeta primers. This table comes from immunoSEQ multiplex PCR, and its TCRdb copy is limited to in-frame clones, with some not included. The sample has 130,000 or so clones; around nine tenths are singletons. The sample is drawn from a study of cytomegalovirus exposure and HLA in healthy donors. This CDR3 region has 12 residues. Germline V lookup: CDR1 SEHNR, CDR2 FQNEAQ (reference sequence).

This sequence originates from a woman aged 25 to 45 in good health and CMV-seronegative. What was sequenced was PBMCs. The chain employs TRBV7-9 and TRBJ2-7; weak D call: TRBD1 (6 bases). This CDR3 reads CSSSTDSYEQYF. CDR3 DNA sequence: TGTTCCAGCAGCACGGACAGCTACGAGCAGTACTTC.